The source of this T cell receptor (beta chain) is a study of blood T cells in healthy people across ages. The authors ran a second PCR of about 6 to 11 cycles using a sample-barcoded 5' primer and a J-beta primer mix. Every sample returned 2.5 million or more CDR3-containing paired-end reads. One entry per CDR3 protein, called by TCRdb with MiXCR from the 5' RACE reads. Seen here are some 1.4 million distinct CDR3 sequences, about 43% observed once, and the top ten hold 7% to 9.5%. The V gene's germline CDR1 is SGHTA and CDR2 FQGNSA. This CDR3 is 14 amino acids long. As to this clonotype: Its antigen is still unknown.

Study conclusions and caveats: Among long-lived donors, naive CD4+ cells were more numerous and diversity higher than in aged donors.

The origin of this receptor is a woman aged 18-35 years in good health. The chain uses TRBV7-2 and TRBJ2-4; 7 positions match TRBD2. The J call is uncertain, as TRBJ2-7 better fits the DNA end. Sequencing used blood. In DNA, the CDR3 is TGTGCCAGCAGCTATCGGGGGGACGGCTACGAGCAGTACTTC. This codes for CASSYRGDGYEQYF.